The 21 T cell receptor beta chains listed next were all sequenced from one sample in a study of cytotoxic CD8 clonotypes in ibrutinib-treated CLL. The method was immunoSEQ multiplex PCR; TCRdb's version includes in-frame clones alone and lacks a portion of them. The sample includes tens of thousands of clones, around 55% of them seen just once. The sample here was PBMCs, taken after 24 months of ibrutinib treatment. The receptors stem from a human donor with chronic lymphocytic leukemia.

The chain couples TRBV5-4 to TRBJ2-7, with D hard to call. This CDR3 spans 12 amino acids. Germline lookup yields CDR1 SGHNT and CDR2 YYREEE (reference sequence). V lost 2 bases and J 4 bases, leaving 7 bases between the germline ends. The CDR3 sequence is CASSFNSYEQYV. The CDR3 DNA sequence: TGTGCCAGCAGCTTCAACAGTTACGAGCAGTACGTC.

This clone has more than one count but fewer than ten. The chain recombines TRBV10-3 with TRBJ2-1, with 9 bases lining up with TRBD2. Per germline, CDR1 ENHRY and CDR2 SYGVKD. CDR3 length: 15 residues. J was trimmed by 6 bases and V by 10 bases; bases with no gene match: 13. As DNA, the CDR3 is TGTGCCACCACCCCGAGGAGCGGGAGGAGCAATGAGCAGTTCTTC. As protein: CATTPRSGRSNEQFF.

J is TRBJ2-7 and V is TRBV18; D gene unclear. Trimming left V 6 bases short and J 2 bases short, with 8 bases between. Germline loops: CDR1 KGHSH, CDR2 LQKENI. This CDR3 spans 12 amino acids. CDR3 coding DNA: TGTGCCAGCTCCGCTGACACCTACGAGCAGTACGTC. Protein sequence: CASSADTYEQYV.

J is TRBJ2-5 and V is TRBV27, with D possibly being TRBD2 (5 bases). Germline V gives CDR1 MNHEY, CDR2 SMNVEV (reference sequence). Deletions cut 5 bases from V and 4 bases from J, with 14 bases between. The CDR3 extends over 14 amino acids. CDR3 DNA: TGTGCCAGCAGTATTACTAGTCGGTTAGAGACCCAGTACTTC. Translation gives CASSITSRLETQYF.

The J gene is TRBJ2-7, the V gene TRBV6-1, with 10 bases that match TRBD1. CDR1 is MNHNS and CDR2 is SASEGT in the germline V gene. This CDR3 is 17 amino acids long. The J segment lost 4 bases and the V segment lost 4 bases, leaving 13 bases of the junction unmatched. The CDR3 coding sequence is TGTGCCAGCAGTGCATACGGACAGGGGGAACCCTCATACGAGCAGTACGTC. It codes for CASSAYGQGEPSYEQYV.

V usage is TRBV5-4 and J usage is TRBJ2-2; 7 bases are a match to TRBD2. This CDR3 is 15 amino acids long. From germline, CDR1 is SGHNT and CDR2 YYREEE (reference sequence). Losses at the gene ends were 4 bases for V and 3 bases for J; bases not matched to a gene: 6. The CDR3 region is CASSRSAGDTGELFF. The CDR3 DNA follows: TGTGCCAGCAGCCGATCCGCGGGGGACACCGGGGAGCTGTTTTTT.

CDR3 region: CASTSTGTNTDTQYF. CDR3 nucleotides: TGTGCCAGTACCTCGACAGGGACTAACACAGATACGCAGTATTTT. This rearrangement joins TRBV19 to TRBJ2-3, with D possibly being TRBD1 or TRBD2 (7 bases each). Looked up from germline, CDR1 is LNHDA and CDR2 is SQIVND (reference sequence). The V gene lost 7 bases and the J gene lost 2 bases, with 16 bases spanning the gap. This CDR3 is 15 amino acids long.

V is TRBV6-6 and J is TRBJ2-7, with D perhaps TRBD1 (5 bases). The CDR3 is 14 amino acids. Trimming took 5 bases from V and 9 from J, leaving 20 bases between them. Germline values: CDR1 MNHNY, CDR2 SVGAGI (reference sequence). The CDR3 DNA follows: TGTGCCAGCAGTACCTCCCCCCAACAGGTTGGGCAGTACGTC. Protein sequence: CASSTSPQQVGQYV.

This clone appeared a few times. The V and J genes are TRBV6-1 and TRBJ1-2, with D possibly being TRBD1 (5 bases). The CDR3 runs 13 residues. Trimming pared 6 bases from V and 0 bases from J, leaving 8 bases between. Germline V gives CDR1 MNHNS, CDR2 SASEGT. DNA of the CDR3: TGTGCCAGCAGGGAGACAGCTAACTATGGCTACACCTTC. This codes for CASRETANYGYTF.

This chain joins TRBV10-3 and TRBJ2-3; unclear D gene. The CDR3 covers 15 residues. V was shortened by 0 bases and J by 4 bases, with 11 bases between the two germline ends. Germline V gene sequence: CDR1 ENHRY, CDR2 SYGVKD. The CDR3 DNA is TGTGCCATCAGTGAGTCTGAAATTTACGCAGATACGCAGTATTTT. Amino acids: CAISESEIYADTQYF.

This chain joins TRBV6-6 and TRBJ1-5, with a tentative D call TRBD1 (5 bases). CDR3 length: 13 amino acids. Trimming pared 7 bases from V and 5 bases from J, leaving 12 bases between. Germline V gene sequence: CDR1 MNHNY, CDR2 SVGAGI (reference sequence). Written as DNA, the CDR3 is TGTGCCAGCAAAGTGACAGTCGATCAGCCCCAGCATTTT. Protein sequence: CASKVTVDQPQHF.

J is TRBJ1-3 and V is TRBV19; D unclear. Germline V gene data show CDR1 as LNHDA and CDR2 as SQIVND (reference sequence). V was clipped by 7 bases and J by 6 bases, with 10 bases between them. This CDR3 spans 12 amino acids. The CDR3 DNA follows: TGTGCCAGTATCAGTGTGGAAAACACCATATATTTT. Translation: CASISVENTIYF.

J is TRBJ2-5 and V is TRBV10-3; 9 bases map to TRBD1. The trim removed 10 bases at V and 0 bases at J, leaving 6 bases unmatched. The CDR3 sequence is 14 residues long. Germline CDR1 ENHRY, CDR2 SYGVKD. The CDR3: CATRDRVNQETQYF. CDR3 nucleotide sequence: TGTGCCACCCGGGACAGGGTTAACCAAGAGACCCAGTACTTC.

The chain carries TRBV7-2 and TRBJ1-2, with D unresolved. CDR1 and CDR2 from the germline V gene are SGHTA and FQGNSA. The ends were cut back, 6 bases at V and 5 bases at J, with 13 bases in the middle. The CDR3 loop spans 13 amino acids. CDR3 nucleotide sequence: TGTGCCAGCAGTCTCCGTGTCACTTATGGCTACACCTTC. Translated, it gives CASSLRVTYGYTF.

The chain couples TRBV5-6 to TRBJ2-7; 8 positions match TRBD2. Germline V gene sequence: CDR1 SGHDT, CDR2 YYEEEE. This CDR3 has 15 amino acids. V gave up 0 bases and J gave up 6 bases; unmatched junction bases: 8. The CDR3 sequence: CASSLVGGDSSEQYF. Here the CDR3 DNA reads TGTGCCAGCAGCTTGGTCGGGGGGGATTCGTCCGAGCAGTACTTC.

This chain connects TRBV5-1 to TRBJ2-3; D gene ambiguous. CDR3 length: 13 residues. Looked up from germline, CDR1 is SGHRS and CDR2 is YFSETQ. Deletions cut 4 bases from V and 5 bases from J, with 11 bases between. The CDR3 DNA sequence: TGCGCCAGCAGCGGAAGGCTACTAGATACGCAGTATTTT. Amino acids: CASSGRLLDTQYF. Full variable domain (remainder filled in from reference TRBV5-1 and TRBJ2-3): KAGVTQTPRYLIKTRGQQVTLSCSPISGHRSVSWYQQTPGQGLQFLFEYFSETQRNKGNFPGRFSGRQFSNSRSEMNVSTLELGDSALYLCASSGRLLDTQYFGPGTRLTVL.

This chain's CDR3 is CATKRGTHGSTDTQYF. CDR3 nucleotides: TGTGCCACCAAGCGGGGGACCCATGGAAGCACAGATACGCAGTATTTT. The rearrangement uses TRBV10-3 and TRBJ2-3, with 8 nucleotides matching TRBD2. CDR1 ENHRY and CDR2 SYGVKD come from the germline V gene. The CDR3 is made up of 16 amino acids. V shed 10 bases, J shed 0 bases, and the junction held 12 bases outside the gene matches.

This clone is medium-sized within its sample. The CDR3 bases are TGTGCCAGCAGTGAAGCGGGAGCGGGGTTTGAGGAGCAGTACGTC. This codes for CASSEAGAGFEEQYV. The V gene is TRBV6-1, the J gene TRBJ2-7; 7 bases map to TRBD2. Germline assignment: CDR1 MNHNS and CDR2 SASEGT. The CDR3 spans 15 residues. V shed 0 bases and J 7 bases; nucleotides not matched to a gene: 9.

The chain combines TRBV18 with TRBJ2-5; D is unresolved. The CDR3 covers 14 residues. CDR1 is KGHSH, CDR2 LQKENI, per germline. Between the trimmed V and J ends, which lost 2 bases and 5 bases, there was a span of 12 bases. The CDR3 region is CASSPSLVAETQYF. CDR3 DNA sequence: TGTGCCAGCTCACCAAGTCTAGTAGCTGAGACCCAGTACTTC.

The chain has TRBV28 and TRBJ1-2, with D possibly being TRBD1 (6 bases). Trimming removed 6 bases at V and 4 bases at J, with 15 bases between. The germline gives CDR1 MDHEN, CDR2 SYDVKM. The CDR3 has 14 residues. The CDR3 sequence is CASRDGTLTYGYTF. As DNA, the CDR3 is TGTGCCAGCAGGGACGGGACACTTACCTATGGCTACACCTTC.

The chain is built from TRBV7-2 and TRBJ2-7; D unclear. Germline V gives CDR1 SGHTA, CDR2 FQGNSA. This CDR3 contains 12 residues. V was pared by 5 bases and J by 3 bases, with 8 bases between. The CDR3: CASSPPGYEQYF. For the CDR3, the DNA is TGTGCCAGCAGCCCCCCAGGCTACGAGCAGTACTTC.